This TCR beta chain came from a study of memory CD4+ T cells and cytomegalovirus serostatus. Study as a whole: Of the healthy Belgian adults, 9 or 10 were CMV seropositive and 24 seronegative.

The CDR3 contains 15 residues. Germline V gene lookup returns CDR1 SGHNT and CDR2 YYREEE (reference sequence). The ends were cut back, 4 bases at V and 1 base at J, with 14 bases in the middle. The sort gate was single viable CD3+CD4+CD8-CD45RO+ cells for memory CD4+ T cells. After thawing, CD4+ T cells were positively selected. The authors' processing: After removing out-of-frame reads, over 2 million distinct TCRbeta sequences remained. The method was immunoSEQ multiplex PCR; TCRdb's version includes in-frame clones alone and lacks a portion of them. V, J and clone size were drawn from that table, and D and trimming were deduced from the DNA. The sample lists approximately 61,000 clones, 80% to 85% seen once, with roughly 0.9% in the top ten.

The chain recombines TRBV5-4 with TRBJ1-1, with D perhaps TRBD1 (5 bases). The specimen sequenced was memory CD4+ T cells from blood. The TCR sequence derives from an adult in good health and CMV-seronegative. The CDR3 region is CASSLIAGRNTEAFF. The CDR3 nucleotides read TGTGCCAGCAGCCTCATCGCAGGGCGGAACACTGAAGCTTTCTTT.